This is a list of T cell receptor beta chains from one sample in a study of cytomegalovirus exposure and HLA in healthy donors. Method: immunoSEQ multiplex PCR; TCRdb's copy keeps in-frame clones and lacks some. The sample lists about 180,000 clones, 72% seen once, with under 2.5% in the top ten. The specimen sequenced was PBMCs. These receptors were taken from a human donor in good health. Each CDR3 is given with its conserved first and last residue. Each record gives: J gene, clone size, D gene, V gene, CDR3 protein, CDR3 DNA. D genes are given only for firm matches. Part of the rows lack a size; the others show once, few, many or a class for expanded clones.

TRBJ2-1 | NA | TRBD2 | TRBV18 | CASSTGGASNEQFF | TGTGCCAGCTCAACGGGGGGGGCTAGCAATGAGCAGTTCTTC
TRBJ2-1 | NA | TRBD2 | TRBV29-1 | CSVEGPSGGAGGEQFF | TGCAGCGTTGAGGGCCCTAGCGGGGGGGCGGGAGGTGAGCAGTTCTTC
TRBJ2-7 | NA | TRBD1 | TRBV14 | CASSQYPQGAGGEQYF | TGTGCCAGCAGCCAATACCCTCAGGGGGCTGGTGGAGAGCAGTACTTC
TRBJ2-7 | NA | NA | TRBV5-4 | CASSPDTTYEQYF | TGTGCCAGCAGCCCCGACACCACCTACGAGCAGTACTTC
TRBJ1-1 | NA | NA | TRBV14 | CASSRTTGNTEAFF | TGTGCCAGCAGCCGGACGACAGGTAACACTGAAGCTTTCTTT
TRBJ1-1 | NA | NA | TRBV14 | CASSQEYLNTEAFF | TGTGCCAGCAGCCAAGAATATTTGAACACTGAAGCTTTCTTT
TRBJ2-6 | NA | NA | TRBV5-3 | CARSLVRMISGANVLTF | TGTGCCAGAAGCTTGGTGCGGATGATCTCTGGGGCCAACGTCCTGACTTTC
TRBJ1-2 | NA | NA | TRBV5-1 | CASSPAQGGGYTF | TGCGCCAGCAGCCCAGCCCAGGGTGGTGGCTACACCTTC
TRBJ1-4 | NA | NA | TRBV7-9 | CASSLSGNSNEKLFF | TGTGCCAGCAGCTTATCCGGGAACAGTAATGAAAAACTGTTTTTT
TRBJ1-4 | NA | TRBD1 | TRBV7-9 | CASSFHPGQKNEKLFF | TGTGCCAGCAGCTTCCACCCGGGACAGAAAAATGAAAAACTGTTTTTT
TRBJ1-6 | NA | NA | TRBV29-1 | CSVEDSAGSPLHF | TGCAGCGTTGAAGATTCCGCAGGGTCACCCCTCCACTTT
TRBJ1-1 | NA | NA | TRBV6-5 | CASSSKTGSNTEAFF | TGTGCCAGCAGTTCCAAAACCGGGTCGAACACTGAAGCTTTCTTT
TRBJ2-7 | once | NA | TRBV25-1 | CASSPVDRPSYEQYF | TGTGCCAGCAGTCCGGTAGACAGGCCCTCCTACGAGCAGTACTTC
TRBJ2-7 | NA | TRBD1 | TRBV5-1 | CASSLAGSGQAAYEQYF | TGCGCCAGCAGCTTGGCAGGCTCCGGACAGGCCGCCTACGAGCAGTACTTC
TRBJ1-2 | NA | NA | TRBV9 | CASSGGGGANYGYTF | TGTGCCAGCAGCGGAGGAGGGGGGGCTAACTATGGCTACACCTTC
TRBJ2-7 | NA | NA | TRBV7-3 | CASSLSPGGSQYF | TGTGCCAGCAGCTTAAGCCCGGGGGGCTCCCAGTACTTC
TRBJ2-6 | few | TRBD1 | TRBV7-6 | CASSLPLRTGKTGANVLTF | TGTGCCAGCAGCTTGCCCCTCAGGACAGGAAAGACTGGGGCCAACGTCCTGACTTTC
TRBJ1-1 | NA | NA | TRBV6-1 | CASRAQGYTEAFF | TGTGCCAGCAGGGCTCAGGGGTACACTGAAGCTTTCTTT
TRBJ1-1 | NA | NA | TRBV11-2 | CASSLAVGGTEAFF | TGTGCCAGCAGCTTAGCGGTCGGGGGCACTGAAGCTTTCTTT
TRBJ2-7 | NA | NA | TRBV21-1 | CASSNSGFIGEQYF | TGTGCCAGCAGCAATTCAGGATTTATTGGCGAGCAGTACTTC
TRBJ2-1 | NA | NA | TRBV9 | CASSVVDRGNEQFF | TGTGCCAGCAGCGTCGTGGACAGAGGCAATGAGCAGTTCTTC
TRBJ2-5 | NA | TRBD2 | TRBV7-2 | CASSFGGGQETQYF | TGTGCCAGCAGCTTTGGCGGGGGGCAAGAGACCCAGTACTTC
TRBJ1-2 | once | NA | TRBV6-5 | CASSEQQGLGYTF | TGTGCCAGCAGTGAACAACAGGGCTTAGGCTACACCTTC
TRBJ2-1 | NA | TRBD1 | TRBV4-1 | CASSQLGTGGPNEQFF | TGCGCCAGCAGCCAGCTTGGGACAGGGGGCCCAAATGAGCAGTTCTTC
TRBJ2-2 | NA | TRBD2 | TRBV4-1 | CASRRLAGGDTGELFF | TGCGCCAGCAGAAGACTAGCGGGGGGGGACACCGGGGAGCTGTTTTTT
TRBJ1-6 | NA | NA | TRBV5-4 | CASSLDQGNSPLHF | TGTGCCAGCAGCTTGGACCAGGGTAATTCACCCCTCCACTTT
TRBJ2-4 | few | TRBD1 | TRBV7-2 | CASSGGQEQLIAKNIQYF | TGTGCCAGCAGCGGGGGACAGGAACAATTAATAGCCAAAAACATTCAGTACTTC
TRBJ1-1 | NA | NA | TRBV2 | CASKAGSEAFF | TGTGCCAGCAAAGCCGGGAGCGAAGCTTTCTTT
TRBJ1-5 | few | NA | TRBV25-1 | CASSGRGYNQPQHF | TGTGCCAGCAGTGGGAGGGGCTACAATCAGCCCCAGCATTTT
TRBJ1-3 | NA | NA | TRBV30 | CAWQNGQTGNTIYF | TGTGCCTGGCAAAATGGACAGACTGGAAACACCATATATTTT
TRBJ1-2 | NA | NA | TRBV7-3 | CASSATGQTNYGYTF | TGTGCCAGCAGCGCCACAGGACAGACCAACTATGGCTACACCTTC
TRBJ1-2 | NA | TRBD1 | TRBV19 | CASRRQGQSNGYTF | TGTGCCAGTAGACGACAGGGCCAGAGCAATGGCTACACCTTC
TRBJ1-1 | NA | NA | TRBV7-9 | CASSLVSGAGHTEAFF | TGTGCCAGCAGCTTGGTATCGGGAGCAGGTCACACTGAAGCTTTCTTT
TRBJ1-5 | NA | NA | TRBV9 | CASSVAGGLEQPQHF | TGTGCCAGCAGCGTAGCAGGAGGGCTCGAACAGCCCCAGCATTTT
TRBJ2-7 | NA | TRBD1 | TRBV19 | CASSPLTGVNEQYF | TGTGCCAGTAGCCCTCTGACAGGGGTTAACGAGCAGTACTTC
TRBJ2-7 | NA | NA | TRBV29-1 | CSVVGQRGYEQYF | TGCAGCGTTGTCGGACAGCGAGGATACGAGCAGTACTTC
TRBJ1-2 | NA | TRBD1 | TRBV6-6 | CASISFRDSDYGYTF | TGTGCCAGCATCTCCTTCCGGGACAGCGACTATGGCTACACCTTC
TRBJ2-7 | NA | TRBD2 | TRBV4-3 | CASSQARGDGPYEQYF | TGCGCCAGCAGCCAAGCACGGGGGGACGGCCCCTACGAGCAGTACTTC
TRBJ1-1 | few | TRBD1 | TRBV19 | CASSILIGQGNTEAFF | TGTGCCAGTAGTATTTTAATCGGACAGGGGAACACTGAAGCTTTCTTT
TRBJ1-2 | NA | TRBD1 | TRBV5-4 | CASSSYRTGNYGYTF | TGTGCCAGCAGCTCCTATAGGACAGGCAACTATGGCTACACCTTC
TRBJ1-5 | NA | TRBD1 | TRBV10-1 | CASTPKVTGDSNQPQHF | TGCGCCAGCACCCCGAAGGTGACAGGGGATAGCAATCAGCCCCAGCATTTT
TRBJ1-1 | NA | NA | TRBV4-1 | CASSQEGRGGTEAFF | TGCGCCAGCAGCCAAGAAGGGCGGGGAGGCACTGAAGCTTTCTTT
TRBJ1-6 | NA | NA | TRBV4-1 | CASSQVGTKNSPLHF | TGCGCCAGCAGCCAAGTCGGGACAAAGAATTCACCCCTCCACTTT
TRBJ2-1 | NA | TRBD1 | TRBV27 | CASSVPGQRLNEQFF | TGTGCCAGCAGTGTGCCGGGACAGCGACTAAATGAGCAGTTCTTC
TRBJ1-6 | NA | NA | TRBV7-2 | CASSLGGGSYNSPLHF | TGTGCCAGCAGCTTAGGTGGGGGCTCTTATAATTCACCCCTCCACTTT
TRBJ2-5 | NA | NA | TRBV6-1 | CASIRSPQETQYF | TGTGCCAGCATCCGGAGCCCCCAAGAGACCCAGTACTTC
TRBJ2-1 | NA | TRBD2 | TRBV2 | CASSARLAGDYNEQFF | TGTGCCAGCAGTGCCCGACTAGCGGGGGACTACAATGAGCAGTTCTTC
TRBJ2-4 | NA | TRBD1 | TRBV5-5 | CASSLGDRGLLLLAKNIQYF | TGTGCCAGCAGCTTGGGGGACAGGGGCCTGCTACTGCTAGCCAAAAACATTCAGTACTTC
TRBJ1-3 | NA | NA | TRBV6-5 | CASSYSRDNSGNTIYF | TGTGCCAGCAGTTACTCAAGGGACAACTCTGGAAACACCATATATTTT
TRBJ1-1 | NA | TRBD1 | TRBV7-9 | CASSLSTTHRGRALTEAFF | TGTGCCAGCAGCTTATCTACGACCCACAGGGGGCGAGCATTAACTGAAGCTTTCTTT
TRBJ1-1 | NA | NA | TRBV5-1 | CASSLGQINTEAFF | TGCGCCAGCAGCTTGGGACAGATCAACACTGAAGCTTTCTTT